This paragraph reports one TCR beta chain. CDR3 length: 14 residues. V shed 1 base and J 4 bases; nucleotides not matched to a gene: 2. Per the germline V gene, CDR1 is SGHDT and CDR2 is YYEEEE. The data stem from a study of blood T cell repertoires in COVID-19. Sequencing was performed with immunoSEQ multiplex PCR; in TCRdb, only in-frame clones are kept and a portion is missing. This sample has 100,000 to 150,000 clones; 81% occur once, and the top ten carry approximately 17%. The sequence was obtained from a man under 40 with COVID-19, enrolled during active disease. The rearrangement links TRBV5-6 to TRBJ1-5; TRBD1 agrees at 7 bases. What was sequenced was peripheral blood. CDR3 nucleotide sequence: TGTGCCAGCAGCTTGATACAGGGGAATCAGCCCCAGCATTTT. It translates to CASSLIQGNQPQHF.